What follows is one T cell receptor beta chain and its context. This clonotype was seen a few times. Its antigen remains undetermined. Base qualities are not recorded, but no much larger clone differs from it by a single base. RNA was extracted with the RNeasy kit and roughly 0.45 to 1 ug was reverse transcribed using random hexamers. The immunoSEQ multiplex PCR assay, covering 54 Vbeta and 13 Jbeta segments, was used to amplify TCR beta CDR3 regions. PCR amplification bias was corrected by using a synthetic template baseline for primer optimization and computational correction. Per the authors' processing: Reads were annotated to V, D and J genes according to IMGT and were analyzed with immunoSEQ Analyzer, with only productive sequences retained. To calculate clonality, Shannon entropy was normalized by log2 of the number of productive unique sequences and then subtracted from one. For each patient and control, public and private clones were evaluated within the 100 most prevalent clones. Clones were defined as Susac-specific when absent from the healthy and MS cohorts, from approximately 1,100 published viral clones and from other ImmuneACCESS disease sequences. TCRdb's own reprocessing of the public reads used fastp at Q25 and MiXCR and kept productive beta chains. Each CDR3 protein appears once, grouped with its most common genes and DNA. Clone size and V and J calls follow TCRdb, not the original study. The sample table records over 350,000 distinct CDR3 sequences; more than 80% of these occur just once. Jointly, the top ten make up 0.09% to 0.15% of the sample.

The data stem from a study of CD8 T cells in Susac syndrome (dated by TCRdb to between 2018 and 2021). General notes on the study: Whether CD8+ T cell activation and differentiation in Susac syndrome was antigen driven was tested using repertoire sequencing. The study compared CD8+ T cell repertoire clonality among over ten healthy donors, about 14 Susac syndrome patients and roughly 16 multiple sclerosis patients. Results the study describes overall, beyond this receptor: The TCR sequencing and HLA analysis was acknowledged to have included a relatively small number of individuals.

Counted from cysteine to phenylalanine, this CDR3 has 14 amino acids. Only the CDR3 DNA stays, 42 bases, in frame from base 1. The germline V gene gives CDR1 as SGHVS and CDR2 as FNYEAQ. Trimming takes 1 base from V and 8 bases from J, and the germline ends sit 12 bases apart. High-throughput TCR beta sequencing profiled peripheral blood CD8+ and CD4+ T cells from healthy donors, Susac syndrome patients and multiple sclerosis patients. Treatment-naive patients with stable or active relapsing-remitting disease fulfilling revised McDonald criteria were used as multiple sclerosis controls. Bulk CD8+ and CD4+ T cells were purified magnetically by negative isolation, whereas CD8+ TEMRA cells were enriched by FACS. Blood was collected in EDTA tubes and processed within 24 hours, with PBMCs isolated through density gradient centrifugation. PBMCs intended for TCR sequencing were frozen in liquid nitrogen and were later thawed in a 37 degrees C water bath. The sorted or isolated CD4+, CD8+ and CD8+ TEMRA cells reached a purity of at least 90%.

Recombination joined TRBV7-6 with TRBJ2-1; the D gene is not confidently resolved. The specimen sequenced was CD8+ T cells from PBMCs. This receptor was obtained from a human donor with multiple sclerosis. The CDR3 region reads CASSLEPGTDEQFF. DNA sequence: TGTGCCAGCAGCTTAGAACCTGGCACGGATGAGCAGTTCTTC.